The 3 T cell receptor beta chains below come from one sample, sequenced in a study of blood T cell repertoires in COVID-19. Libraries were prepared by immunoSEQ multiplex PCR; TCRdb keeps only in-frame clonotypes and omits some of them. The sample records roughly 350,000 clones, more than 70% being singletons. Sequenced input: peripheral blood. Receptor source: a woman in her sixties or seventies with COVID-19, enrolled during active disease.

This chain joins TRBV5-4 and TRBJ1-3; D remains unclear. The CDR3 is 15 residues long. The V end was cut by 2 bases, the J end by 0 bases, with 9 bases between. CDR1 SGHNT and CDR2 YYREEE come from the germline V gene (reference sequence). The CDR3 loop is CASSFDSSSGNTIYF. CDR3 nucleotide sequence: TGTGCCAGCAGCTTTGACTCAAGCTCTGGAAACACCATATATTTT.

This sequence joins TRBV4-1 and TRBJ2-3; maybe TRBD1 (6 bases). The V end lost 2 bases, the J end lost 4 bases, and 16 bases lay between the germline ends. The CDR3 totals 16 residues. CDR1 and CDR2 from the germline V gene are MGHRA and YSYEKL. The CDR3 coding sequence is TGCGCCAGCAGCCAACCGTCCGGGACAAGGGCAGATACGCAGTATTTT. Protein product: CASSQPSGTRADTQYF.

The chain employs TRBV7-9 and TRBJ2-2, with 10 bases identical to TRBD2. The ends lost 5 bases at V and 4 bases at J; junction bases unmatched: 4. Germline V gene sequence: CDR1 SEHNR, CDR2 FQNEAQ (reference sequence). This CDR3 spans 15 amino acids. CDR3 in amino acids: CASSRGTSVTGELFF. CDR3 nucleotide sequence: TGTGCCAGCAGCCGTGGGACTAGCGTCACCGGGGAGCTGTTTTTT.